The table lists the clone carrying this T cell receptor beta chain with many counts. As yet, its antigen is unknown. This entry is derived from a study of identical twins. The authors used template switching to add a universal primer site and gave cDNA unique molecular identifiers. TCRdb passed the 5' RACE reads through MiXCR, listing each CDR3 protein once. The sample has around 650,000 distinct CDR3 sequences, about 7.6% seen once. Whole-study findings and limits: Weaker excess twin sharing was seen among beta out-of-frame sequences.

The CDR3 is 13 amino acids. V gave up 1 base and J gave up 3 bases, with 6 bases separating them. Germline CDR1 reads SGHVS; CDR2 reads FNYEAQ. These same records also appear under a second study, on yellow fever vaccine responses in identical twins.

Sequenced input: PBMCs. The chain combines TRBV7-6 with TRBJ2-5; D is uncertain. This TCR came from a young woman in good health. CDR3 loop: CASSLGQKETQYF. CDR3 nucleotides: TGTGCCAGCAGCTTAGGTCAGAAAGAGACCCAGTACTTC. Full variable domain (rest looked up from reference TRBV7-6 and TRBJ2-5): GAGVSQSPRYKVTKRGQDVALRCDPISGHVSLYWYRQALGQGPEFLTYFNYEAQQDKSGLPNDRFSAERPEGSISTLTIQRTEQRDSAMYRCASSLGQKETQYFGPGTRLLVL.